These 4 T cell receptor beta chains came from one sample sequenced in a study of T cell changes during pregnancy in multiple sclerosis. The assay was immunoSEQ multiplex PCR, and TCRdb's table has in-frame clones only and misses some. In the table there are about 79,000 clones, about 90% of which are singletons. Sequenced here: CD4+ T cells from peripheral blood mononuclear cells, sampled in the second trimester of pregnancy. These TCRs come from a female donor with multiple sclerosis, enrolled in a pregnancy study.

This chain connects TRBV7-8 to TRBJ1-1; maybe TRBD1 (5 bases). The CDR3 extends over 16 amino acids. The V and J ends lost 6 bases and 3 bases respectively, with 20 bases between them. Germline V gene data show CDR1 as SGHVS and CDR2 as FQNEAQ. The CDR3: CASRKGVSGVYTEAFF. DNA for the CDR3: TGTGCCAGCAGGAAAGGGGTCTCGGGGGTATACACTGAAGCTTTCTTT.

This chain uses TRBV11-2 with TRBJ2-7; 8 bases are shared with TRBD1. Germline V gene lookup returns CDR1 SGHAT and CDR2 FQNNGV. The ends lost 5 bases at V and 0 bases at J; junction bases unmatched: 9. The CDR3 has 16 residues. The CDR3 DNA reads TGTGCCAGCAGCCCAACGGCCGGGACAGGCTCCTACGAGCAGTACTTC. It translates to CASSPTAGTGSYEQYF.

V and J are TRBV28 and TRBJ1-1; TRBD1 might be the D (5 bases). The germline gives CDR1 MDHEN, CDR2 SYDVKM. The CDR3 spans 13 residues. V was shortened by 8 bases and J by 3 bases, with 13 bases between the two germline ends. This CDR3 reads CASRQTLDTEAFF. CDR3 nucleotides: TGTGCCAGCCGACAGACCTTGGACACTGAAGCTTTCTTT.

The chain carries TRBV7-2 and TRBJ2-1; the match to TRBD1 covers 9 bases. V dropped 0 bases and J dropped 3; count of bases not matched to a gene: 6. Germline V gene data show CDR1 as SGHTA and CDR2 as FQGNSA. The CDR3 length is 17 residues. CDR3 nucleotides: TGTGCCAGCAGCTTAGCCGCCGGGACAGGGTTCTACAATGAGCAGTTCTTC. Translated, it gives CASSLAAGTGFYNEQFF.